The clone carrying this TCR beta chain was observed many times. No antigen is known for it. V trimming: 6 bases; J trimming: 9 bases; junction bases outside the gene matches: 12. Germline V gives CDR1 SQVTM, CDR2 ANQGSEA. The CDR3 length is 15 residues. Documented time point: sample taken at primary tumor resection. This sample stems from a study of spatial heterogeneity in lung cancer. TCRdb recomputed calls from the 5' RACE reads with MiXCR, one row per CDR3 protein. The data hold around 13,000 distinct CDR3 sequences, with about 6.3% observed a single time. Broader study findings: Tracking of tumor mutation counts was seen in expanded intratumoral alpha and beta TCR counts.

Sequenced here: lung tumor tissue, sampled at surgery. This sequence originates from a female donor with early-stage non-small cell lung cancer. This chain uses TRBV29-1 with TRBJ2-1; 12 bases are a match to TRBD2. The CDR3 bases are TGCAGCGTAGCTTCTAGCGGGAGGGTTCAGGGTGAGCAGTTCTTC. It translates to CSVASSGRVQGEQFF.